This passage covers 31 T cell receptor beta chains from one sample sequenced in a study of T-cell memory formation after mild COVID-19. Using its own MiXCR run on the 5' RACE reads, TCRdb lists one record per CDR3 protein. The sample yields approximately 570,000 distinct CDR3 sequences, more than 15% seen once. Source material: PBMCs or a T cell subset sorted from them (not recorded which). All receptors derive from an adult woman who had mild COVID-19 (a few samples of this study predate the infection). Cell type and time point are not known.

V usage is TRBV7-9 and J usage is TRBJ2-5, with 9 bases that match TRBD1. The trim removed 0 bases at V and 4 bases at J, leaving 9 bases unmatched. This CDR3 is 17 amino acids long. Germline lookup yields CDR1 SEHNR and CDR2 FQNEAQ (reference sequence). The CDR3 region is CASSLAMGQGGGETQYF. CDR3 DNA sequence: TGTGCCAGCAGCTTAGCGATGGGACAGGGAGGAGGAGAGACCCAGTACTTC.

The table lists this clonotype with many counts. The chain is built from TRBV6-6 and TRBJ2-7, with 11 positions matching TRBD1. The CDR3 sequence is 15 residues long. Germline values: CDR1 MNHNY, CDR2 SVGAGI (reference sequence). V lost 4 bases and J lost 0; bases outside the gene matches: 2. CDR3 loop: CASSSGQGASYEQYF. CDR3 bases: TGTGCCAGCAGTTCTGGACAGGGGGCCTCCTACGAGCAGTACTTC.

This clonotype came up a few times. This chain connects TRBV5-4 to TRBJ2-2; D gene uncertain. The CDR3 sequence is 17 residues long. The V and J ends lost 0 bases and 2 bases respectively, with 14 bases between them. Germline V gene lookup returns CDR1 SGHNT and CDR2 YYREEE (reference sequence). CDR3 residues: CASSLANAMTNTGELFF. In nucleotides, the CDR3 is TGTGCCAGCAGCTTGGCCAATGCCATGACTAACACCGGGGAGCTGTTTTTT.

This clonotype occurred a few times. The J gene is TRBJ2-1, the V gene TRBV6-2 or TRBV6-3, with TRBD2 matching 16 bases. V was pared by 10 bases and J by 9 bases, with 9 bases of the junction left unmatched. The CDR3 has 15 residues. Germline CDR1 and CDR2: MNHEY and SVGEGT. The CDR3 loop reads CATQSGTSGGVEQFF. The CDR3 DNA is TGTGCCACTCAGTCCGGGACTAGCGGGGGGGTTGAGCAGTTCTTC.

Concerning this clonotype itself: The junction does not match germline at one end; this may be a read error. The chain uses TRBV4-1 and TRBJ1-1; D gene unclear. This CDR3 region has 15 residues. Looked up from germline, CDR1 is MGHRA and CDR2 is YSYEKL. Here the CDR3 reads CASSQDNIGNTEVFF. CDR3 DNA: TGCGCCAGCAGCCAAGATAATATAGGGAACACTGAAGTTTTCTTT.

The rearrangement uses TRBV20-1 and TRBJ2-3; D remains unclear. V shed 6 bases and J shed 1 base, with 5 bases lying between them. Germline CDR1 and CDR2: DFQATT and SNEGSKA (reference sequence). The CDR3 spans 11 residues. In nucleotides, the CDR3 is TGCAGTGCCTACGGCACAGATACGCAGTATTTT. Translating it yields CSAYGTDTQYF.

The gene calls are TRBV12-3 or TRBV12-4 and TRBJ1-2; D possibly corresponds to TRBD1 (5 bases). CDR3 length: 12 residues. V gave up 3 bases and J gave up 8 bases, with 10 bases separating them. CDR3: CASSFDSGGYTF. In DNA form, the CDR3 reads TGTGCCAGCAGTTTCGACAGTGGGGGCTACACCTTC.

The table lists this clonotype with a few counts. This chain links TRBV14 with TRBJ1-6, with a possible D match to TRBD1 (6 bases). Germline V lookup: CDR1 SGHDN, CDR2 FVKESK. The CDR3 sequence is 15 residues long. Between the trimmed V and J ends, which lost 1 base and 7 bases, there was a span of 11 bases. CDR3 DNA: TGTGCCAGCAGCCAAGTCATCCAGGGGAATTCACCCCTCCACTTT. Residues: CASSQVIQGNSPLHF.

This clonotype came up many times. The CDR3 nucleotides are TGTGCCAGCAGCCCTGGACTATCCGGGGAGCTGTTTTTT. Translating it yields CASSPGLSGELFF. The chain joins TRBV5-6 to TRBJ2-2; D perhaps matches TRBD2 (6 bases). The V end was cut by 4 bases, the J end by 6 bases, with 10 bases between. The CDR3 contains 13 residues. The germline CDR1 and CDR2 sequences are SGHDT and YYEEEE.

This clonotype came up a few times. The chain recombines TRBV29-1 with TRBJ2-7, with 7 bases identical to TRBD1. The trim removed 6 bases at V and 2 bases at J, leaving 4 bases unmatched. The CDR3 contains 12 residues. Germline V gives CDR1 SQVTM, CDR2 ANQGSEA. The CDR3 loop reads CSVQRGPYEQYF. CDR3 in DNA: TGCAGCGTCCAAAGGGGGCCCTACGAGCAGTACTTC.

This clonotype was seen a few times. The rearrangement uses TRBV20-1 and TRBJ2-1, with a tentative D call TRBD1 (5 bases). Germline V gene data show CDR1 as DFQATT and CDR2 as SNEGSKA (reference sequence). This CDR3 comprises 17 residues. V gave up 6 bases and J gave up 8 bases, with 29 bases separating them. The CDR3 spells CSAPWVGAWPGVDEQFF. CDR3 bases: TGCAGTGCCCCGTGGGTAGGGGCCTGGCCCGGTGTCGATGAGCAGTTCTTC.

The gene calls are TRBV18 and TRBJ1-1; D possibly corresponds to TRBD1 (5 bases). The CDR3 runs 14 residues. V was pared by 1 base and J by 7 bases, with 13 bases between. Germline CDR1 and CDR2: KGHSH and LQKENI. CDR3 DNA: TGTGCCAGCTCACCACGCCTAAATACAGGTGAAGCTTTCTTT. Its translation: CASSPRLNTGEAFF.

The rearrangement joins TRBV4-2 to TRBJ2-2, with 9 bases identical to TRBD2. Germline assignment: CDR1 LGHNA and CDR2 YNFKEQ. The CDR3 is 16 amino acids. The V and J ends lost 1 base and 3 bases, in that order; junction bases with no gene match: 3. The CDR3 DNA follows: TGTGCCAGCAGCCAAGCTGCGGGGGGGTACACCGGGGAGCTGTTTTTT. It codes for CASSQAAGGYTGELFF.

The CDR3 region is CTFRGNTEAFF. CDR3 sequence (DNA): TGTACCTTCCGAGGGAACACTGAAGCTTTCTTT. The genes are TRBV21-1 and TRBJ1-1. TRBV21-1 is recorded as a pseudogene. This CDR3 is built from 11 residues.

The chain has TRBV5-1 and TRBJ2-7, with 8 bases matching TRBD1. The CDR3 is 14 residues long. V lost 3 bases, J lost 2 bases, and 4 bases stayed unmatched. Germline CDR1 and CDR2: SGHRS and YFSETQ. The CDR3 reads CASSSTGAPYEQYF. In DNA, the CDR3 is TGCGCCAGCAGCTCGACAGGGGCCCCCTACGAGCAGTACTTC. The variable domain in full, with the rest retrieved from reference TRBV5-1 and TRBJ2-7, is KAGVTQTPRYLIKTRGQQVTLSCSPISGHRSVSWYQQTPGQGLQFLFEYFSETQRNKGNFPGRFSGRQFSNSRSEMNVSTLELGDSALYLCASSSTGAPYEQYFGPGTRLTVT.

This chain links TRBV20-1 with TRBJ2-5; 11 bases are shared with TRBD2. The CDR3 has 14 residues. The J segment lost 5 bases and the V segment lost 4 bases, leaving 6 bases of the junction unmatched. Germline V CDR1 and CDR2: DFQATT, SNEGSKA (reference sequence). The DNA for the CDR3 is TGCAGTGCTACCACTAGCGGGAGCAGGGAGACCCAGTACTTC. Translated, it gives CSATTSGSRETQYF.

This clonotype was observed a handful of times. The V call is TRBV3-1, the J call TRBJ2-1; TRBD1 aligns across 11 bases. The germline gives CDR1 LGHDT, CDR2 YNNKEL (reference sequence). V trimming: 4 bases; J trimming: 9 bases; junction bases outside the gene matches: 8. This CDR3 spans 15 amino acids. Here the CDR3 reads CASSLGQGAVGEQFF. CDR3 sequence (DNA): TGTGCCAGCAGCCTCGGACAGGGGGCGGTTGGTGAGCAGTTCTTC.

This clonotype was seen just once. The V call is TRBV12-3 or TRBV12-4, the J call TRBJ1-5, with D maybe TRBD1 (6 bases). This CDR3 is 16 amino acids long. The V gene lost 5 bases and the J gene lost 0 bases, with 14 bases spanning the gap. The CDR3 DNA sequence: TGTGCCAGCAGTATGGGGGGCAGCTATAGCAATCAGCCCCAGCATTTT. Its protein product is CASSMGGSYSNQPQHF.

This clonotype was observed a few times. V is TRBV12-3 or TRBV12-4 and J is TRBJ1-1; D gene uncertain. The ends were cut back, 7 bases at V and 0 bases at J, with 18 bases in the middle. There are 16 residues in the CDR3. CDR3 loop: CASTWGRTRMNTEAFF. DNA of the CDR3: TGTGCCAGCACCTGGGGAAGGACCCGAATGAACACTGAAGCTTTCTTT.

This clonotype was seen more than once but under ten times. The chain uses TRBV7-2 and TRBJ1-4; possible D gene TRBD1, 6 bases. The V end lost 9 bases, the J end lost 8 bases, and 19 bases lay between the germline ends. The CDR3 length is 14 residues. Germline loops: CDR1 SGHTA, CDR2 FQGNSA. Here the CDR3 reads CASQSPGVREKLFF. The CDR3 DNA sequence: TGTGCCAGTCAGTCCCCAGGGGTTCGGGAAAAACTGTTTTTT.

The chain joins TRBV24-1 to TRBJ2-5; 11 nucleotides agree with TRBD2. The CDR3 runs 16 residues. Losses at the gene ends were 5 bases for V and 4 bases for J; bases not matched to a gene: 8. CDR1 KGHDR and CDR2 SFDVKD come from the germline V gene. This CDR3 is CATSGNSGGARETQYF. The CDR3, as DNA: TGTGCCACCAGTGGAAATAGCGGGGGGGCCCGAGAGACCCAGTACTTC.

This clonotype was found a few times. The J gene is TRBJ2-7, the V gene TRBV6-5; 8 bases fit TRBD2. The CDR3 has 16 residues. The J segment lost 4 bases and the V segment lost 5 bases, leaving 13 bases of the junction unmatched. Looked up from germline, CDR1 is MNHEY and CDR2 is SVGAGI. CDR3 DNA sequence: TGTGCCAGCAGTGGAACCGGGACTAGGGGAGGGTACGAGCAGTACTTC. This sequence encodes CASSGTGTRGGYEQYF.

The V gene is TRBV4-1, the J gene TRBJ1-2, with TRBD1 identical over 7 bases. Losses at the gene ends were 2 bases for V and 4 bases for J; bases not matched to a gene: 10. CDR3 length: 16 amino acids. Germline lookup yields CDR1 MGHRA and CDR2 YSYEKL. CDR3 bases: TGCGCCAGCAGCCAACTTACCGGGACAGATCGCTATGGCTACACCTTC. Protein sequence: CASSQLTGTDRYGYTF.

This clonotype was seen more than once but under ten times. The chain is built from TRBV29-1 and TRBJ1-1; D may be TRBD1 (5 bases). Germline lookup yields CDR1 SQVTM and CDR2 ANQGSEA. V lost 6 bases to trimming and J lost 1 base, with 12 bases between them. CDR3 length equals 13 residues. In DNA form, the CDR3 reads TGCAGCGTACCCCAGGGACGGAACACTGAAGCTTTCTTT. Protein sequence: CSVPQGRNTEAFF.

The rearrangement links TRBV6-2 or TRBV6-3 to TRBJ2-4; possibly TRBD1 for D (5 bases). V was cut by 6 bases and J by 0 bases, with 18 bases left in between. Germline lookup yields CDR1 MNHEY and CDR2 SVGEGT. The CDR3 runs to 17 residues. CDR3: CASRALPTVLAKNIQYF. In DNA form, the CDR3 reads TGTGCCAGCAGGGCCCTCCCGACAGTCCTAGCCAAAAACATTCAGTACTTC.

The chain uses TRBV20-1 and TRBJ1-1; possibly TRBD1 for D (6 bases). The CDR3 spans 13 residues. The germline V gene encodes CDR1 DFQATT and CDR2 SNEGSKA (reference sequence). With 3 bases removed from V and 4 bases from J, the gap between germline ends came to 12 bases. The CDR3 DNA sequence: TGCAGTGCTAGGACTTTACAGGGCACTGAAGCTTTCTTT. Protein product: CSARTLQGTEAFF.

This clonotype was picked up a small number of times. A much larger clonotype is one base distant, so this may be a read error. V gene TRBV6-2 or TRBV6-3 combines with J gene TRBJ2-1; TRBD2 matches at 12 bases. The germline V gene encodes CDR1 MNHEY and CDR2 SVGEGT. This CDR3 is built from 18 residues. Trimming at V came to 2 bases and at J to 6 bases, leaving 11 bases not matched to a gene. The DNA for the CDR3 is TGTGCCAGCAGTTACGCTTTGGTGACTAGCGGGAGACCCAATGAGCAGTTCTTC. Protein sequence: CASSYALVTSGRPNEQFF.

In this sample, this clonotype turned up once. CDR3 nucleotide sequence: TGTGCCAGCAGACCAGACTTGATCAATTCACCCCTCCACTTT. Encoded protein: CASRPDLINSPLHF. The gene calls are TRBV27 and TRBJ1-6; D unclear. This CDR3 region has 14 residues. The V gene lost 6 bases and the J gene lost 7 bases, with 13 bases spanning the gap. CDR1 MNHEY and CDR2 SMNVEV come from the germline V gene (reference sequence).

The J gene is TRBJ2-1, the V gene TRBV7-9; D gene ambiguous. There are 16 residues in the CDR3. The V end lost 2 bases, the J end lost 1 base, and 12 bases lay between the germline ends. Germline CDR1 reads SEHNR; CDR2 reads FQNEAQ (reference sequence). The CDR3 reads CASSLTPVSSYNEQFF. As DNA, the CDR3 is TGTGCCAGCAGCTTAACCCCAGTCTCATCCTACAATGAGCAGTTCTTC.

This clonotype came up a few times. V gene TRBV7-2 combines with J gene TRBJ2-7; 9 nucleotides agree with TRBD1. CDR1 and CDR2 from the germline V gene are SGHTA and FQGNSA. There are 15 residues in the CDR3. V gave up 3 bases and J gave up 9 bases; unmatched junction bases: 12. In DNA, the CDR3 is TGTGCCAGCAGCTTCGACAGGGGGGGCCTTTACTTGCAGTACTTC. The encoded protein is CASSFDRGGLYLQYF. Full variable domain (remainder filled in from reference TRBV7-2 and TRBJ2-7): GAGVSQSPSNKVTEKGKDVELRCDPISGHTALYWYRQSLGQGLEFLIYFQGNSAPDKSGLPSDRFSAERTGGSVSTLTIQRTQQEDSAVYLCASSFDRGGLYLQYFGPGTRLTVT.

This clonotype was seen only a few times. This chain links TRBV12-3 or TRBV12-4 with TRBJ2-3; 8 positions agree with TRBD2. V trimming: 5 bases; J trimming: 2 bases; junction bases outside the gene matches: 3. The CDR3 covers 14 residues. CDR3 nucleotides: TGTGCCAGCAGTCCCGGGGGGGACACAGATACGCAGTATTTT. Residues: CASSPGGDTDTQYF.